The 20 T cell receptor beta chains presented below share a single source sample, sequenced in a study of CD8 T cells in ankylosing spondylitis. TCRdb ran MiXCR on the 5' RACE reads and lists one entry per CDR3 protein. Of about 250,000 distinct CDR3 sequences detected, roughly a third appear once; the ten largest clones hold around 4.2%. The sequencing sample was made of blood, either unsorted or a sorted T cell fraction (not recorded which). These receptors were collected from a male donor with ankylosing spondylitis or in good health (not recorded which).

CDR3: CASSRTGTSTDTQYF. In DNA, the CDR3 is TGCGCCAGCAGCCGGACAGGGACCAGCACAGATACGCAGTATTTT. V usage is TRBV4-1 and J usage is TRBJ2-3, with 8 nucleotides matching TRBD1. With V trimmed by 4 bases and J by 0 bases, 3 bases remained unmatched. Germline V gene data show CDR1 as MGHRA and CDR2 as YSYEKL. The CDR3 spans 15 residues.

This chain's CDR3 is CASSLDPQSNEQYF. The CDR3 nucleotides read TGTGCCAGCAGCTTAGATCCCCAGAGCAACGAGCAGTACTTC. The chain carries TRBV11-2 and TRBJ2-7; no firm D call. Deletions cut 0 bases from V and 5 bases from J, with 11 bases between. The germline V gene encodes CDR1 SGHAT and CDR2 FQNNGV. This CDR3 comprises 14 residues.

This clonotype was detected only a few times. The chain has TRBV20-1 and TRBJ2-7; 7 bases are a match to TRBD1. Losses at the gene ends were 3 bases for V and 0 bases for J; bases not matched to a gene: 5. CDR3 length: 14 amino acids. Germline-derived CDR1 and CDR2 are DFQATT and SNEGSKA (reference sequence). As DNA, the CDR3 is TGCAGTGCTAGTGCGACAGGGAGCTCCTACGAGCAGTACTTC. It is translated as CSASATGSSYEQYF.

V gene TRBV20-1 combines with J gene TRBJ2-1, with D maybe TRBD1 (6 bases). Trimming took off 3 bases at V and 8 bases at J, with 17 bases between the two ends. CDR3 length equals 14 residues. Germline V gene sequence: CDR1 DFQATT, CDR2 SNEGSKA (reference sequence). The CDR3 DNA reads TGCAGTGCTAGTTTGCAGGGGATCGTGGATGAGCAGTTCTTC. Translating it yields CSASLQGIVDEQFF.

The V and J genes are TRBV20-1 and TRBJ1-1; D perhaps matches TRBD1 (6 bases). Trimming stripped 3 bases from V and 4 bases from J, with 27 bases between. The CDR3 has 18 residues. Germline CDR1 DFQATT, CDR2 SNEGSKA (reference sequence). CDR3 nucleotides: TGCAGTGCTAGGGCCCACTGGGGGGCCTCTAATGGTAGCACTGAAGCTTTCTTT. This codes for CSARAHWGASNGSTEAFF.

The chain combines TRBV15 with TRBJ2-2; a possible D gene is TRBD1 (5 bases). V lost 0 bases and J lost 1, with 9 bases in between. This CDR3 comprises 16 residues. Germline CDR1 is LNHNV and CDR2 is YYDKDF (reference sequence). In DNA form, the CDR3 reads TGTGCCACCAGCAGAGATCCTAGGGGGAACACCGGGGAGCTGTTTTTT. It encodes CATSRDPRGNTGELFF.

The rearrangement links TRBV7-2 to TRBJ1-1; D perhaps matches TRBD1 (6 bases). Germline CDR1 is SGHTA and CDR2 is FQGNSA. The CDR3 consists of 16 residues. With 2 bases removed from V and 1 base from J, the gap between germline ends came to 14 bases. The CDR3 nucleotides read TGTGCCAGCAGCTTATTTACCGGGACAAGGAACACTGAAGCTTTCTTT. Translated: CASSLFTGTRNTEAFF.

This sequence joins TRBV12-3 or TRBV12-4 and TRBJ2-7; 9 bases agree with TRBD2. The trim removed 5 bases at V and 4 bases at J, leaving 6 bases unmatched. CDR3 length equals 14 residues. The CDR3 loop is CASSPQRGAYEQYF. The DNA of the CDR3 is TGTGCCAGCAGTCCCCAGCGGGGGGCTTACGAGCAGTACTTC.

The rearrangement links TRBV15 to TRBJ2-5; 8 bases align to TRBD1. The CDR3 is 15 residues long. Per the germline V gene, CDR1 is LNHNV and CDR2 is YYDKDF (reference sequence). The ends lost 6 bases at V and 2 bases at J; junction bases unmatched: 8. The CDR3 region is CATSRDRQKQETQYF. DNA of the CDR3: TGTGCCACCAGTAGGGACAGGCAGAAACAAGAGACCCAGTACTTC. The variable domain in full, completed from reference TRBV15 and TRBJ2-5, reads DAMVIQNPRYQVTQFGKPVTLSCSQTLNHNVMYWYQQKSSQAPKLLFHYYDKDFNNEADTPDNFQSRRPNTSFCFLDIRSPGLGDTAMYLCATSRDRQKQETQYFGPGTRLLVL.

This clonotype has more than one count but fewer than ten. J is TRBJ2-5 and V is TRBV20-1; TRBD2 might be the D (6 bases). Germline assignment: CDR1 DFQATT and CDR2 SNEGSKA (reference sequence). V was shortened by 3 bases and J by 0 bases, with 14 bases between the two germline ends. CDR3 length: 15 residues. This CDR3 reads CSAREGGGHQETQYF. The CDR3 bases are TGCAGTGCTAGGGAGGGAGGCGGACACCAAGAGACCCAGTACTTC.

This clonotype was observed a handful of times. This chain links TRBV4-2 with TRBJ2-3; perhaps TRBD1 as D (5 bases). The ends were cut back, 1 base at V and 1 base at J, with 9 bases in the middle. This CDR3 comprises 15 residues. From germline, CDR1 is LGHNA and CDR2 YNFKEQ. Here the CDR3 reads CASSQVPRGTDTQYF. The CDR3 nucleotides are TGTGCCAGCAGCCAAGTGCCCAGGGGCACAGATACGCAGTATTTT.

A few counts support this clonotype. V usage is TRBV7-2 and J usage is TRBJ2-1; D call uncertain. Trimming pared 5 bases from V and 5 bases from J, leaving 7 bases between. This CDR3 is built from 12 residues. From germline, CDR1 is SGHTA and CDR2 FQGNSA. CDR3 residues: CASSDTHNEQFF. CDR3 sequence (DNA): TGTGCCAGCAGCGACACCCACAATGAGCAGTTCTTC.

This clonotype was recorded a few times. The rearrangement links TRBV7-9 to TRBJ2-5; 8 nucleotides match TRBD1. Per germline, CDR1 SEHNR and CDR2 FQNEAQ (reference sequence). This CDR3 region has 17 residues. Unmatched junction bases numbered 20, after V lost 5 bases and J lost 9 bases. The CDR3 loop is CASSPGQATFGERSQYF. CDR3 coding DNA: TGTGCCAGCAGCCCGGGACAGGCTACCTTTGGTGAGAGGTCCCAGTACTTC. Looking up the rest from reference TRBV7-9 and TRBJ2-5 gives the full variable domain: DTGVSQNPRHKITKRGQNVTFRCDPISEHNRLYWYRQTLGQGPEFLTYFQNEAQLEKSRLLSDRFSAERPKGSFSTLEIQRTEQGDSAMYLCASSPGQATFGERSQYFGPGTRLLVL.

This clonotype was seen more than once but under ten times. The V call is TRBV21-1, the J call TRBJ2-7. TRBV21-1 is marked as a pseudogene. This CDR3 region has 11 residues. In DNA form, the CDR3 reads TGTGCCAGCAGCCCCCCCTACGAGCAGTACTTC. Amino acids: CASSPPYEQYF.

CDR3: CASSGGTFLYNEQFF. CDR3 sequence (DNA): TGTGCCAGCAGCGGCGGGACTTTCCTATACAATGAGCAGTTCTTC. This sequence joins TRBV5-6 and TRBJ2-1; tentative D call: TRBD2 (6 bases). The ends were cut back, 4 bases at V and 4 bases at J, with 15 bases in the middle. The germline CDR1 and CDR2 sequences are SGHDT and YYEEEE. This CDR3 comprises 15 residues.

This clonotype has more than one count but fewer than ten. The rearrangement uses TRBV25-1 and TRBJ1-2, with a possible D match to TRBD1 (5 bases). CDR3 length: 14 residues. V lost 3 bases and J 4 bases, leaving 12 bases between the germline ends. Germline V gene lookup returns CDR1 MGHDK and CDR2 SYGVNS. CDR3 protein: CASSDRQRLYGYTF. Written as DNA, the CDR3 is TGTGCCAGCAGTGACAGACAGCGTCTCTATGGCTACACCTTC.

The genes are TRBV27 and TRBJ2-7; a weak D match, TRBD2 (7 bases). Per the germline V gene, CDR1 is MNHEY and CDR2 is SMNVEV (reference sequence). This CDR3 spans 14 amino acids. V was clipped by 6 bases and J by 3 bases, with 15 bases between them. This chain's CDR3 is CASRGGGSSYEQYF. In DNA form, the CDR3 reads TGTGCCAGCAGAGGGGGGGGCTCGAGCTACGAGCAGTACTTC.

The sample holds a few counts of this clonotype. The rearrangement links TRBV20-1 to TRBJ2-4, with TRBD1 identical over 9 bases. The germline CDR1 and CDR2 sequences are DFQATT and SNEGSKA (reference sequence). The J segment lost 0 bases and the V segment lost 3 bases, leaving 9 bases of the junction unmatched. This CDR3 has 17 amino acids. This chain's CDR3 is CSASDRGGMLAKNIQYF. The CDR3 region has the DNA TGCAGTGCTAGCGACAGGGGGGGTATGTTAGCCAAAAACATTCAGTACTTC.

The chain recombines TRBV20-1 with TRBJ2-3; the D is unclear. The CDR3 runs to 12 residues. Germline CDR1 and CDR2: DFQATT and SNEGSKA (reference sequence). DNA for the CDR3: TGCAGCCAGACTGGATCCACAGATACGCAGTATTTT. Translating gives CSQTGSTDTQYF.

CDR3 sequence reads: CSVVPSLGTEAFF. The CDR3 coding sequence is TGCAGCGTTGTGCCCTCTCTGGGCACTGAAGCTTTCTTT. The V gene is TRBV29-1, the J gene TRBJ1-1; D ambiguous. The CDR3 has 13 residues. Trimming took 4 bases from V and 4 from J, leaving 13 bases between them. The germline CDR1 and CDR2 sequences are SQVTM and ANQGSEA.